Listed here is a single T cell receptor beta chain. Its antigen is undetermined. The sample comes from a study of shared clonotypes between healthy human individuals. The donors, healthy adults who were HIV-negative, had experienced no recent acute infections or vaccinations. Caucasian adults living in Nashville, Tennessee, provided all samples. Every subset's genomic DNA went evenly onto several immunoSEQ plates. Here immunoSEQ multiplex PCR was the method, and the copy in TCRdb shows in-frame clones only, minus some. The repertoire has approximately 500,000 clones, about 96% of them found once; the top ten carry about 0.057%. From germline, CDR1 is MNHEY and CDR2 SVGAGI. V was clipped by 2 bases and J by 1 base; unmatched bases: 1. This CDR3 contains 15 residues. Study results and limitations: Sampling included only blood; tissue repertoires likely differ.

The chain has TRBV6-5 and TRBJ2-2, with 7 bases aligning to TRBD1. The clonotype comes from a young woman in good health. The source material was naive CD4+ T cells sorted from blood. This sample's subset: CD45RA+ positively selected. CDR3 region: CASSYRTGNTGELFF. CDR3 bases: TGTGCCAGCAGTTACCGGACAGGGAACACCGGGGAGCTGTTTTTT.